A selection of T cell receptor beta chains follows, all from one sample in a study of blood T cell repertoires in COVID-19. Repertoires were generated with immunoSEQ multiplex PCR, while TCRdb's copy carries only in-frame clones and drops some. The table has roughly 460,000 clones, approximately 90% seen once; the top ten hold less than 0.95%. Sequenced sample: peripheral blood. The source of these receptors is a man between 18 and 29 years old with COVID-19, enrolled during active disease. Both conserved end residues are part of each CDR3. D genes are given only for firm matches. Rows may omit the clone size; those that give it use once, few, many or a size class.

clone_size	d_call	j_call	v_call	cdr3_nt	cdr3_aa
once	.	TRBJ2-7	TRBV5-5	TGTGCCAGCAGCTTGGATTCCCCTTCCGACGAGCAGTACTTC	CASSLDSPSDEQYF
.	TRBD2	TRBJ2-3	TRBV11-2	TGTGCCAGCAGCTTGTGGGGGAGGGCGAGCACAGATACGCAGTATTTT	CASSLWGRASTDTQYF
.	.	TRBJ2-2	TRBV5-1	TGCGCCAGCAGCTTCGACCCGGGGTCGCAGTCCGGGGAGCTGTTTTTT	CASSFDPGSQSGELFF
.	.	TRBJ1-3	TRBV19	TGTGCCAGTAGAATTGGCGGAAACACCATATATTTT	CASRIGGNTIYF
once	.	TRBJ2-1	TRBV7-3	TGTGCCAGCAGCCTTACTACCTACAATGAGCAGTTCTTC	CASSLTTYNEQFF
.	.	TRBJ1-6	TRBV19	TGTGCCAGTAGTACAGAAGGGCCAGGCGGGAGAGATTCACCCCTCCACTTT	CASSTEGPGGRDSPLHF
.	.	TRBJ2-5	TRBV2	TGTGCCAGCAGTGAAAGAGAGGGCAGCCAAGAGACCCAGTACTTC	CASSEREGSQETQYF
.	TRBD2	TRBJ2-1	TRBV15	TGTGCCACCAGCGCACGAGGGAGGGGATACAATGAGCAGTTCTTC	CATSARGRGYNEQFF
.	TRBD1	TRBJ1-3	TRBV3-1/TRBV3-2	TGTGCCAGCAGCTACAGGGGTTATGGAAACACCATATATTTT	CASSYRGYGNTIYF
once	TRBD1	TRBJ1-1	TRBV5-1	TGCGCCAGCCATTGGGACAGGGGGAACACTGAAGCTTTCTTT	CASHWDRGNTEAFF
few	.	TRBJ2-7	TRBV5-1	TGCGCCAGCCGGGAGCTGACAGATGGCGAGCAGTACTTC	CASRELTDGEQYF